The 5 T cell receptor beta chains reported below all come from one sample, sequenced in a study of naive and memory T cell subsets. Antigens of these TCRs are unknown. The beta constant-region primer was an equimolar mix of two oligonucleotides covering TRBC1 and TRBC2. The ligated cDNA underwent four PCR rounds using SP2 and nested alpha and beta constant-region primers. MiXCR was run by TCRdb on the UMI-ligation and nested PCR reads, yielding one entry per CDR3 protein. Of over 110,000 distinct CDR3 sequences in the sample, approximately 20% are singletons; the top ten hold about 0.57%. General observations from the study: Naive repertoires, especially CD8, held a few larger clonotypes, possibly memory cells re-expressing CD45RA.

Sequencing input: naive CD8+ T cells from blood. These TCRs come from a human donor in good health.

Details on this clonotype: This clone may be a read error of a much larger clone one base away. This CDR3 reads CASSPEGRAEAFF. CDR3 nucleotide sequence: TGTGCCAGTAGCCCGGAGGGTAGAGCTGAAGCTTTCTTT. The V call is TRBV19, the J call TRBJ1-1, with D unresolved. Germline V lookup: CDR1 LNHDA, CDR2 SQIVND (reference sequence). With 6 bases removed from V and 6 bases from J, the gap between germline ends came to 14 bases. This CDR3 has 13 residues.

The chain links TRBV19 to TRBJ2-4, with a tentative D call TRBD1 (6 bases). The CDR3 covers 15 residues. V lost 6 bases and J 1 base, leaving 13 bases between the germline ends. Germline-derived CDR1 and CDR2 are LNHDA and SQIVND (reference sequence). CDR3 protein: CASREDSGAKNIQYF. The CDR3 nucleotides are TGTGCCAGTAGGGAGGACAGTGGGGCCAAAAACATTCAGTACTTC. Looking up the rest from reference TRBV19 and TRBJ2-4 gives the full variable domain: DGGITQSPKYLFRKEGQNVTLSCEQNLNHDAMYWYRQDPGQGLRLIYYSQIVNDFQKGDIAEGYSVSREKKESFPLTVTSAQKNPTAFYLCASREDSGAKNIQYFGAGTRLSVL.

The chain couples TRBV7-6 to TRBJ2-7; the D gene is possibly TRBD1 (6 bases). Between the trimmed V and J ends, which lost 5 bases and 2 bases, there was a span of 13 bases. Germline CDR1 and CDR2: SGHVS and FNYEAQ. CDR3 length: 14 residues. CDR3 sequence reads: CASSPSRDTYEQYF. The CDR3 DNA follows: TGTGCCAGCAGCCCGTCCCGGGACACCTACGAGCAGTACTTC.

This clonotype was found a few times. V is TRBV7-2 and J is TRBJ2-7; D not resolved. This CDR3 contains 14 residues. CDR1 is SGHTA, CDR2 FQGNSA, per germline. Trimming removed 0 bases at V and 0 bases at J, with 6 bases between. CDR3 loop: CASSLATVSYEQYF. The CDR3 DNA follows: TGTGCCAGCAGCTTAGCGACGGTCTCCTACGAGCAGTACTTC.

This clonotype was counted only a few times. This chain joins TRBV6-2 or TRBV6-3 and TRBJ2-1; D is uncertain. The ends were cut back, 2 bases at V and 9 bases at J, with 5 bases in the middle. Germline V gene sequence: CDR1 MNHEY, CDR2 SVGEGT. This CDR3 region has 11 residues. CDR3 amino acids: CASSYPGEQFF. The CDR3, as DNA: TGTGCCAGCAGTTACCCCGGTGAGCAGTTCTTC.